The 17 T cell receptor beta chains below were found in one sample sequenced in a study of blood T cell repertoires in COVID-19. Here immunoSEQ multiplex PCR was the method, and the copy in TCRdb shows in-frame clones only, minus some. Among about 78,000 clones, about 89% were seen once, and the ten largest hold about 1.9%. Sequencing was performed on peripheral blood. The source of these receptors is a woman in her fifties or sixties with acute or convalescent COVID-19.

CDR3 in DNA: TGTGCCAGCTCCTCAGCGGGGGACCCAGAGACCCAGTACTTC. Its protein is CASSSAGDPETQYF. The V gene is TRBV18, the J gene TRBJ2-5; 8 nucleotides align to TRBD2. The length of the CDR3 is 14 residues. Unmatched junction bases numbered 7, after V lost 6 bases and J lost 4 bases. Germline V gene sequence: CDR1 KGHSH, CDR2 LQKENI. Together with reference TRBV18 and TRBJ2-5, the CDR3 gives the full variable domain: NAGVMQNPRHLVRRRGQEARLRCSPMKGHSHVYWYRQLPEEGLKFMVYLQKENIIDESGMPKERFSAEFPKEGPSILRIQQVVRGDSAAYFCASSSAGDPETQYFGPGTRLLVL.

The chain employs TRBV5-1 and TRBJ2-2; 8 bases are shared with TRBD1. J lost 7 bases, V lost 4 bases, and 6 bases had no gene match. This CDR3 is built from 14 residues. CDR1 and CDR2 from the germline V gene are SGHRS and YFSETQ. For the CDR3, the DNA is TGCGCCAGCAGCCCCCGACAGGGGTACGGGGAGCTGTTTTTT. This translates into CASSPRQGYGELFF.

V usage is TRBV5-1 and J usage is TRBJ1-1; D is unclear. V was clipped by 2 bases and J by 1 base, with 12 bases between them. Germline values: CDR1 SGHRS, CDR2 YFSETQ. The CDR3 loop spans 15 amino acids. The CDR3, as DNA: TGCGCCAGCAGCTTTGGGAGGGAATGGAACACTGAAGCTTTCTTT. As protein: CASSFGREWNTEAFF. Using reference TRBV5-1 and TRBJ1-1 for the parts outside the CDR3, the full variable domain is KAGVTQTPRYLIKTRGQQVTLSCSPISGHRSVSWYQQTPGQGLQFLFEYFSETQRNKGNFPGRFSGRQFSNSRSEMNVSTLELGDSALYLCASSFGREWNTEAFFGQGTRLTVV.

The V gene is TRBV4-3, the J gene TRBJ2-1, with 8 bases fitting TRBD2. The CDR3 loop spans 15 amino acids. Germline CDR1 is LGHNA and CDR2 is YSLEER. Germline trimming cut 3 bases from V and 3 bases from J; bases unmatched to any gene: 4. The CDR3 is CASSQDSGGYNEQFF. In DNA, the CDR3 is TGCGCCAGCAGCCAGGACAGCGGGGGCTACAATGAGCAGTTCTTC.

This chain uses TRBV7-2 with TRBJ2-1; 7 positions agree with TRBD2. V lost 2 bases, J lost 4 bases, and 8 bases stayed unmatched. This CDR3 contains 16 residues. The V gene's germline CDR1 is SGHTA and CDR2 FQGNSA. CDR3 residues: CASSLIPGGGYNEQFF. The CDR3 nucleotides read TGTGCCAGCAGCTTAATACCGGGAGGTGGGTACAATGAGCAGTTCTTC. Full variable domain (rest looked up from reference TRBV7-2 and TRBJ2-1): GAGVSQSPSNKVTEKGKDVELRCDPISGHTALYWYRQSLGQGLEFLIYFQGNSAPDKSGLPSDRFSAERTGGSVSTLTIQRTQQEDSAVYLCASSLIPGGGYNEQFFGPGTRLTVL.

This chain connects TRBV6-5 to TRBJ2-1; weak D call: TRBD1 (6 bases). The CDR3 runs to 14 residues. With 6 bases removed from V and 7 bases from J, the gap between germline ends came to 16 bases. Germline V lookup: CDR1 MNHEY, CDR2 SVGAGI. The CDR3 protein is CASRAPGQGNEQFF. CDR3 DNA: TGTGCCAGCAGAGCCCCGGGGCAGGGGAATGAGCAGTTCTTC.

The genes are TRBV30 and TRBJ1-5, with TRBD1 matching over 9 bases. From germline, CDR1 is GTSNPN and CDR2 SVGIG (reference sequence). The CDR3 runs 15 residues. The trim removed 0 bases at V and 7 bases at J, leaving 7 bases unmatched. The CDR3 DNA follows: TGTGCCTGGAGTGTATATGGGACAGGGTTGCAGCCCCAGCATTTT. It specifies CAWSVYGTGLQPQHF.

The chain couples TRBV2 to TRBJ2-6, with D perhaps TRBD2 (5 bases). This CDR3 is built from 16 residues. The V gene lost 1 base and the J gene lost 3 bases, with 10 bases spanning the gap. The germline gives CDR1 SNHLY, CDR2 FYNNEI. This CDR3 reads CASSEVGVGGANVLTF. The CDR3 region has the DNA TGTGCCAGCAGTGAAGTGGGAGTGGGTGGGGCCAACGTCCTGACTTTC.

This clone has a handful of counts. The rearrangement uses TRBV2 and TRBJ2-5, with TRBD2 matching over 7 bases. This CDR3 has 12 amino acids. Germline-derived CDR1 and CDR2 are SNHLY and FYNNEI. Germline trimming cut 6 bases from V and 5 bases from J; bases unmatched to any gene: 3. CDR3 region: CASSREAETQYF. In DNA form, the CDR3 reads TGTGCCAGCAGCCGGGAGGCGGAGACCCAGTACTTC. Full variable domain (remainder filled in from reference TRBV2 and TRBJ2-5): EPEVTQTPSHQVTQMGQEVILRCVPISNHLYFYWYRQILGQKVEFLVSFYNNEISEKSEIFDDQFSVERPDGSNFTLKIRSTKLEDSAMYFCASSREAETQYFGPGTRLLVL.

V usage is TRBV9 and J usage is TRBJ1-6; 7 bases agree with TRBD1. This CDR3 comprises 17 residues. The V and J ends lost 3 bases and 7 bases, in that order; junction bases with no gene match: 13. Germline values: CDR1 SGDLS, CDR2 YYNGEE. Here the CDR3 DNA reads TGTGCCAGCAGCGCCCCCCGACAGGGTATTCGGAATTCACCCCTCCACTTT. It encodes CASSAPRQGIRNSPLHF.

Concerning this clone itself: The junction differs from germline at one of its ends, possibly a read error. The DNA of the CDR3 is TGTGCCAGCAGCGTAGGGTGGGCGAACACCTGGGAGCTGTTTTTT. Translating it yields CASSVGWANTWELFF. J is TRBJ2-2 and V is TRBV9; no clear D. The germline CDR1 and CDR2 sequences are SGDLS and YYNGEE. The CDR3 has 15 amino acids.

The chain carries TRBV7-2 and TRBJ2-6, with TRBD2 matching 10 bases. CDR3 length: 17 residues. Germline trimming cut 1 base from V and 4 bases from J; bases unmatched to any gene: 4. Germline V gene lookup returns CDR1 SGHTA and CDR2 FQGNSA. CDR3 region: CASSLEAGGQGANVLTF. The CDR3 DNA sequence: TGTGCCAGCAGCTTAGAAGCGGGGGGGCAAGGGGCCAACGTCCTGACTTTC.

The chain links TRBV7-3 to TRBJ2-2; D call uncertain. The CDR3 has 12 residues. The germline V and J ends were trimmed by 6 bases and 6 bases, with 8 bases remaining between them. Per germline, CDR1 SGHTA and CDR2 FQGTGA. Here the CDR3 reads CASSERAGELFF. Written as DNA, the CDR3 is TGTGCCAGCAGTGAACGCGCCGGGGAGCTGTTTTTT.

CDR3 coding DNA: TGTGCCATCAGTGATCTTGACAGGATTTCTGGCTACACCTTC. Protein: CAISDLDRISGYTF. The chain has TRBV10-3 and TRBJ1-2; D might be TRBD1 (6 bases). Between the trimmed V and J ends, which lost 3 bases and 7 bases, there was a span of 15 bases. The germline V gene has CDR1 ENHRY and CDR2 SYGVKD. CDR3 length equals 14 residues.

A few counts support this clone. CDR3 nucleotides: TGTGCCAGCAGTAAGACAGCAAATTCACCCCTCCACTTT. It specifies CASSKTANSPLHF. The V and J genes are TRBV6-4 and TRBJ1-6; tentative D call: TRBD1 (5 bases). The CDR3 covers 13 residues. The V gene lost 5 bases and the J gene lost 7 bases, with 9 bases spanning the gap. Germline V lookup: CDR1 MRHNA, CDR2 SNTAGT.

The chain combines TRBV5-5 with TRBJ1-3; D is perhaps TRBD1 (5 bases). CDR3 size: 15 residues. Between the trimmed V and J ends, which lost 0 bases and 3 bases, there was a span of 10 bases. The germline CDR1 and CDR2 sequences are SGHKS and YYEKEE (reference sequence). The CDR3 is CASSLVQGFGNTIYF. In nucleotides, the CDR3 is TGTGCCAGCAGCTTGGTTCAGGGCTTTGGAAACACCATATATTTT. Full variable domain (missing parts from reference TRBV5-5 and TRBJ1-3): DAGVTQSPTHLIKTRGQQVTLRCSPISGHKSVSWYQQVLGQGPQFIFQYYEKEERGRGNFPDRFSARQFPNYSSELNVNALLLGDSALYLCASSLVQGFGNTIYFGEGSWLTVV.

V gene TRBV27 combines with J gene TRBJ2-3; TRBD2 agrees at 7 bases. Trimming removed 3 bases from V and 0 bases from J; junction bases left unmatched: 9. The CDR3 has 17 residues. Germline V gene lookup returns CDR1 MNHEY and CDR2 SMNVEV (reference sequence). CDR3 coding DNA: TGTGCCAGCAGTTTTTTGACCGGGACTATGAGCACAGATACGCAGTATTTT. This sequence encodes CASSFLTGTMSTDTQYF.